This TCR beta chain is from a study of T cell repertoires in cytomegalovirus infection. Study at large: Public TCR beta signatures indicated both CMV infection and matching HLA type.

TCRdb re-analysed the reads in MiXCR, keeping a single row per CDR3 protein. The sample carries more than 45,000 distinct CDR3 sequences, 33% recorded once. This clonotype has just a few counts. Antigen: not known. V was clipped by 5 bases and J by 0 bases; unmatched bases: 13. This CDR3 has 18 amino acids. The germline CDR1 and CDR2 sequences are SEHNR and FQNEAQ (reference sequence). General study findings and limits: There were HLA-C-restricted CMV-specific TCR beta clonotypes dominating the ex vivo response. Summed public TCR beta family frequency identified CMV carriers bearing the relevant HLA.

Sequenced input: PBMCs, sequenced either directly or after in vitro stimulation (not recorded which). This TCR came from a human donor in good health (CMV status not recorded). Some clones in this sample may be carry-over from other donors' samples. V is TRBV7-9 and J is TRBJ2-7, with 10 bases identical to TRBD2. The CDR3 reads CASSPGGTSARSSYEQYF. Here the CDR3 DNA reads TGTGCCAGCAGCCCAGGAGGGACTAGCGCTAGGAGCTCCTACGAGCAGTACTTC. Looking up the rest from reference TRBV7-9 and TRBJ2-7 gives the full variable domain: DTGVSQNPRHKITKRGQNVTFRCDPISEHNRLYWYRQTLGQGPEFLTYFQNEAQLEKSRLLSDRFSAERPKGSFSTLEIQRTEQGDSAMYLCASSPGGTSARSSYEQYFGPGTRLTVT.